A single sample is the source of the 17 T cell receptor beta chains below, sequenced in a study of tumor T cells in aggressive B-cell lymphoma. Libraries were prepared by immunoSEQ multiplex PCR; TCRdb keeps only in-frame clonotypes and omits some of them. Of about 9,000 clones listed, 80% to 90% are singletons. The material sequenced was tumor tissue. The receptors shown here come from an adult with diffuse large B cell lymphoma.

The genes are TRBV9 and TRBJ2-3; 11 bases line up with TRBD2. CDR1 is SGDLS and CDR2 is YYNGEE in the germline V gene. The V segment lost 0 bases and the J segment 0 bases; nucleotides outside the gene matches: 0. The CDR3 has 16 amino acids. The CDR3 reads CASSVVAGGSTDTQYF. CDR3 nucleotide sequence: TGTGCCAGCAGCGTAGTAGCGGGGGGGAGCACAGATACGCAGTATTTT.

The chain couples TRBV2 to TRBJ2-1; 10 bases are shared with TRBD2. V lost 6 bases, J lost 0 bases, and 5 bases stayed unmatched. Germline lookup yields CDR1 SNHLY and CDR2 FYNNEI. This CDR3 has 16 residues. The chain's CDR3 is CASRALAGSSYNEQFF. CDR3 nucleotide sequence: TGTGCCAGCAGGGCACTAGCGGGGAGCTCCTACAATGAGCAGTTCTTC.

The sample holds one count of this clone. The chain has TRBV28 and TRBJ1-1, with 10 bases fitting TRBD1. The CDR3 runs 15 residues. V was clipped by 6 bases and J by 1 base; unmatched bases: 5. Germline V gene lookup returns CDR1 MDHEN and CDR2 SYDVKM. The CDR3 is CASRSGDRGNTEAFF. The CDR3 DNA reads as TGTGCCAGCAGGTCGGGGGACAGGGGGAACACTGAAGCTTTCTTT.

The chain uses TRBV30 and TRBJ1-5; D remains unclear. The CDR3 has 12 amino acids. The germline V gene encodes CDR1 GTSNPN and CDR2 SVGIG (reference sequence). The V and J ends lost 5 bases and 6 bases respectively, with 11 bases between them. CDR3 nucleotide sequence: TGTGCCTGGTCCGGGAAAAGTCAGCCCCAGCATTTT. Protein: CAWSGKSQPQHF.

This clone has a single count. V is TRBV5-1 and J is TRBJ2-1, with 9 positions matching TRBD1. CDR3 length equals 18 residues. Germline V gives CDR1 SGHRS, CDR2 YFSETQ. V lost 1 base, J lost 3 bases, and 11 bases stayed unmatched. In DNA form, the CDR3 reads TGCGCCAGCAGCTTGTTACCCTCGACAGGGGGTATCTACAATGAGCAGTTCTTC. This translates into CASSLLPSTGGIYNEQFF.

The gene calls are TRBV7-2 and TRBJ2-3; 7 bases match TRBD1. Trimming took 10 bases from V and 6 from J; bases not matched to a gene: 13. This CDR3 has 14 residues. From germline, CDR1 is SGHTA and CDR2 FQGNSA. CDR3 sequence reads: CATSLDRVVDTQYF. In DNA, the CDR3 is TGTGCCACTTCCCTTGACAGGGTGGTTGATACGCAGTATTTT.

This clone was seen once. This chain links TRBV7-2 with TRBJ2-1, with D unclear. CDR1 SGHTA and CDR2 FQGNSA come from the germline V gene. This CDR3 contains 15 residues. V dropped 4 bases and J dropped 0 bases, with 10 bases sitting between them. The CDR3 reads CASSSTQSSYNEQFF. CDR3 nucleotide sequence: TGTGCCAGCAGCTCAACACAAAGCTCCTACAATGAGCAGTTCTTC. The full variable domain, in which reference TRBV7-2 and TRBJ2-1 provide the parts outside the CDR3, is GAGVSQSPSNKVTEKGKDVELRCDPISGHTALYWYRQSLGQGLEFLIYFQGNSAPDKSGLPSDRFSAERTGGSVSTLTIQRTQQEDSAVYLCASSSTQSSYNEQFFGPGTRLTVL.

The rearrangement joins TRBV19 to TRBJ2-5; 7 bases align to TRBD2. Germline V gene lookup returns CDR1 LNHDA and CDR2 SQIVND (reference sequence). Losses at the gene ends were 5 bases for V and 2 bases for J; bases not matched to a gene: 8. The CDR3 is 15 residues long. The CDR3 coding sequence is TGTGCCAGTAGTTCCCCCCTAGCGGTGCAAGAGACCCAGTACTTC. It yields the protein CASSSPLAVQETQYF. Using reference TRBV19 and TRBJ2-5 for the parts outside the CDR3, the full variable domain is DGGITQSPKYLFRKEGQNVTLSCEQNLNHDAMYWYRQDPGQGLRLIYYSQIVNDFQKGDIAEGYSVSREKKESFPLTVTSAQKNPTAFYLCASSSPLAVQETQYFGPGTRLLVL.

The V gene is TRBV27, the J gene TRBJ2-3, with 12 bases that match TRBD2. This CDR3 comprises 16 residues. With 4 bases clipped from V and 2 bases from J, the junction kept 4 bases outside the gene matches. CDR1 and CDR2 from the germline V gene are MNHEY and SMNVEV (reference sequence). The CDR3 sequence: CASSSLAGGFTDTQYF. For the CDR3, the DNA is TGTGCCAGCAGTTCCCTAGCGGGGGGGTTCACAGATACGCAGTATTTT.

The CDR3 DNA is TGTGCCAGTAGCACAGGGGGCGTAAACAATCAGCCCCAGCATTTT. Amino acids: CASSTGGVNNQPQHF. The gene calls are TRBV19 and TRBJ1-5; 9 bases match TRBD1. The CDR3 covers 15 residues. Looked up from germline, CDR1 is LNHDA and CDR2 is SQIVND (reference sequence). J was trimmed by 3 bases and V by 6 bases; bases with no gene match: 6.

A few counts support this clone. The CDR3: CASSPNSGGQETQYF. The CDR3 nucleotides read TGTGCCAGCAGCCCCAATAGCGGGGGGCAAGAGACCCAGTACTTC. V gene TRBV7-3 combines with J gene TRBJ2-5; 10 nucleotides match TRBD2. V lost 5 bases and J lost 2; bases outside the gene matches: 5. CDR3 length equals 15 residues. Germline values: CDR1 SGHTA, CDR2 FQGTGA.

This chain links TRBV6-1 with TRBJ1-1; D call uncertain. CDR1 is MNHNS and CDR2 is SASEGT in the germline V gene. V was cut by 6 bases and J by 4 bases, with 15 bases left in between. The length of the CDR3 is 14 residues. The CDR3 sequence is CASSRGLKGTEAFF. The DNA of the CDR3 is TGTGCCAGCAGCCGCGGACTCAAGGGCACTGAAGCTTTCTTT.

The gene calls are TRBV28 and TRBJ2-7, with D possibly being TRBD1 (9 bases). With 7 bases removed from V and 2 bases from J, the gap between germline ends came to 18 bases. The CDR3 extends over 15 amino acids. The germline V gene encodes CDR1 MDHEN and CDR2 SYDVKM. CDR3 nucleotide sequence: TGTGCCAGCACAGCGCGGGGGGACAGGGCCTACGAGCAGTACTTC. Its protein is CASTARGDRAYEQYF.

V and J are TRBV11-2 and TRBJ2-5; 8 bases map to TRBD1. The last part of the DNA fits TRBJ2-7 better; the J call may be wrong. CDR1 and CDR2 (germline): SGHAT, FQNNGV. The CDR3 has 15 residues. DNA for the CDR3: TGTGCCAGCAGTTGGACCGACAGGGGTAGGGGCGAGCAGTACTTC. Its translation: CASSWTDRGRGEQYF.

This chain links TRBV28 with TRBJ2-3, with D perhaps matching TRBD2 (6 bases). The CDR3 extends over 14 amino acids. The germline gives CDR1 MDHEN, CDR2 SYDVKM. V was pared by 5 bases and J by 8 bases, with 17 bases between. CDR3 region: CASSPRDSHGTQYF. CDR3 nucleotide sequence: TGTGCCAGCAGTCCCCGGGACTCCCACGGTACGCAGTATTTT.

This sequence joins TRBV9 and TRBJ1-1, with a tentative D call TRBD1 (6 bases). The CDR3 has 14 amino acids. Per germline, CDR1 SGDLS and CDR2 YYNGEE. V gave up 4 bases and J gave up 8 bases, with 18 bases separating them. CDR3: CASSPGQFGGEAFF. In DNA form, the CDR3 reads TGTGCCAGCAGCCCAGGACAGTTCGGAGGCGAAGCTTTCTTT.

The CDR3 DNA sequence: TGTGCCAGCAGTTTATTAACAGGGAGACACTATGGCTACACCTTC. This encodes CASSLLTGRHYGYTF. The rearrangement links TRBV28 to TRBJ1-2; maybe TRBD1 (6 bases). V lost 1 base and J 3 bases, leaving 12 bases between the germline ends. Germline CDR1 and CDR2: MDHEN and SYDVKM. The CDR3 consists of 15 residues.